This entry lists 3 T cell receptor beta chains sequenced from one sample in a study of Graves' ophthalmopathy and Graves' hyperthyroidism. The authors amplified TCR beta CDR3 regions from RNA transcripts. RT-PCR was first run with HTBI primers, then multiplex PCR in a second round. From the multiplex PCR reads, TCRdb called clonotypes with MiXCR, one entry per CDR3 protein. This sample has 200,000 to 250,000 distinct CDR3 sequences, with less than 30% found just once. Sequences were obtained from peripheral blood. Receptors were obtained from a man in his fifties with Graves' ophthalmopathy.

The table lists this clonotype with many counts. The chain combines TRBV11-2 with TRBJ2-5, with D possibly matching TRBD1 (5 bases). Trimming removed 4 bases from V and 4 bases from J, with 13 bases in between. Germline V gene data show CDR1 as SGHAT and CDR2 as FQNNGV. The CDR3 is 14 amino acids. CDR3 residues: CASSSTAPTETQYF. The CDR3 DNA sequence: TGTGCCAGCAGCTCGACAGCACCGACAGAGACCCAGTACTTC.

The chain links TRBV7-2 to TRBJ1-5; D not resolved. The CDR3 sequence is 14 residues long. V was pared by 3 bases and J by 0 bases, with 6 bases between. Germline CDR1 is SGHTA and CDR2 is FQGNSA. The CDR3 loop reads CASSFAGSNQPQHF. The CDR3 DNA is TGTGCCAGCAGCTTTGCTGGTAGCAATCAGCCCCAGCATTTT. Full variable domain (missing parts from reference TRBV7-2 and TRBJ1-5): GAGVSQSPSNKVTEKGKDVELRCDPISGHTALYWYRQSLGQGLEFLIYFQGNSAPDKSGLPSDRFSAERTGGSVSTLTIQRTQQEDSAVYLCASSFAGSNQPQHFGDGTRLSIL.

This clonotype was counted at least ten times. The chain has TRBV29-1 and TRBJ2-5, with D perhaps matching TRBD1 (6 bases). Trimming stripped 6 bases from V and 1 base from J, with 15 bases between. This CDR3 contains 14 residues. Germline V gives CDR1 SQVTM, CDR2 ANQGSEA. The CDR3 sequence is CSVTYRDIQETQYF. CDR3 sequence (DNA): TGCAGCGTAACCTACCGGGACATCCAAGAGACCCAGTACTTC.